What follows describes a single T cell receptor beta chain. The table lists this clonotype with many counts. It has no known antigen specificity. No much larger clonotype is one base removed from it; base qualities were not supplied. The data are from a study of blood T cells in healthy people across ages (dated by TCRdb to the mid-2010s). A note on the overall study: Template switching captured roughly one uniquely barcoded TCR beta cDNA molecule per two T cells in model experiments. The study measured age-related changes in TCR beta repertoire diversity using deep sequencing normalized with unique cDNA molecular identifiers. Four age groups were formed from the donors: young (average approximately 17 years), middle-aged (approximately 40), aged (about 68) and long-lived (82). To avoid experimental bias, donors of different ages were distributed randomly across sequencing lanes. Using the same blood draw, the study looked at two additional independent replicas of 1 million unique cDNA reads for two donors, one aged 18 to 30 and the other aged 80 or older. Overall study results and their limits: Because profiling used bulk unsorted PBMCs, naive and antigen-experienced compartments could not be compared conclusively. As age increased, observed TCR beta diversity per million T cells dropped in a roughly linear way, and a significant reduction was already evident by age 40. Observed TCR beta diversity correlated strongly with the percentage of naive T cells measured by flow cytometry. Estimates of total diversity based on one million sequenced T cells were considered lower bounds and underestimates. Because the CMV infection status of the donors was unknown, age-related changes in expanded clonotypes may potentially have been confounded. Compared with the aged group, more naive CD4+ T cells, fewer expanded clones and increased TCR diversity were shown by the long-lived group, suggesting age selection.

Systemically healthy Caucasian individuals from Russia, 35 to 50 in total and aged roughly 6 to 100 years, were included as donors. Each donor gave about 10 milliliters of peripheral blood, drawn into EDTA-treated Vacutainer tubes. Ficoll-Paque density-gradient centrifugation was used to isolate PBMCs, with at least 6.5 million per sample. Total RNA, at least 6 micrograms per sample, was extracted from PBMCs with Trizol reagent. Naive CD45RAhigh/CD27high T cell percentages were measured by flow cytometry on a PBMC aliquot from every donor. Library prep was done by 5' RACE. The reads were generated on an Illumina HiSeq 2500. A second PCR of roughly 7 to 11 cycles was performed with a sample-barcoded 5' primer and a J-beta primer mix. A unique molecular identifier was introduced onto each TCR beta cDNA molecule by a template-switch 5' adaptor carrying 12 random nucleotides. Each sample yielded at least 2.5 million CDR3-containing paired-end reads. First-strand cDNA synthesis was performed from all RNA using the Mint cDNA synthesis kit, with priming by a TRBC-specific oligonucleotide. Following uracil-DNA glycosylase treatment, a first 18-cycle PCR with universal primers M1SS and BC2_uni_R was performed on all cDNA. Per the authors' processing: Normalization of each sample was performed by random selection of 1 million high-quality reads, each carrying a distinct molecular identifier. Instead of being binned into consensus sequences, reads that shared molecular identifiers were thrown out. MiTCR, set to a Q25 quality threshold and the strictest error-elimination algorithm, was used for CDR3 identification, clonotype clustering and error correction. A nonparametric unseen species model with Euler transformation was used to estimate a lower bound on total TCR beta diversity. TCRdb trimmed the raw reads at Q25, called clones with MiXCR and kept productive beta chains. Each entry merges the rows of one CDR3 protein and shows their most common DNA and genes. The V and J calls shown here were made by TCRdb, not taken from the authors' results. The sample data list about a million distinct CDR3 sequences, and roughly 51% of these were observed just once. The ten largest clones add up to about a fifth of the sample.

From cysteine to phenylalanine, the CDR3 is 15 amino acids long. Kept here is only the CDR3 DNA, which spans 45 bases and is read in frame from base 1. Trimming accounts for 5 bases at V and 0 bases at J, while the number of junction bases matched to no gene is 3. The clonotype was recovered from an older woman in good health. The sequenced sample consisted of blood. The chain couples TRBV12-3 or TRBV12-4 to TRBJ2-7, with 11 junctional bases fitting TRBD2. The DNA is TGTGCCAGCAGTCACGGACTAGCGGGCTCCTACGAGCAGTACTTC. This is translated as CASSHGLAGSYEQYF.